A selection of T cell receptor beta chains follows, all from one sample in a study of metastatic and nonmetastatic thyroid tumors. TCRdb reprocessed the PCR reads via MiXCR. Of approximately 21,000 clones listed, about a quarter are singletons. The sequenced sample consisted of tumor tissue. These TCRs come from a female donor with papillary thyroid cancer or a benign thyroid nodule (not recorded which). Some clones in this sample may be carry-over from other donors' samples. The CDR3 runs from the conserved cysteine through the conserved F or W. A D gene is named only where the DNA matches it firmly. Some rows mark clone size as missing; the rest say once, few, many or name a class of expanded clone.

d_gene	v_gene	j_gene	abundance	CDR3nt	CDR3aa
TRBD2	TRBV11-1	TRBJ2-1	few	TGTGCCAGCAGCTTTTCGTGGGCGGGGGTTTACTACAATGAGCAGTTCTTC	CASSFSWAGVYYNEQFF
TRBD1	TRBV5-1	TRBJ2-5	many	TGCGCCAGCAGCCGGGGACAGGAAGGGGAGACCCAGTACTTC	CASSRGQEGETQYF
-	TRBV28	TRBJ1-6	medium-sized	TGTGCCAGCAGTCCATGGGGAAAAGGGTATAATTCACCCCTCCACTTT	CASSPWGKGYNSPLHF
TRBD1	TRBV29-1	TRBJ2-3	-	TGCAGCGTTCAGACAGTGCCTCAGGGGGATACTCAGTATTTT	CSVQTVPQGDTQYF
-	TRBV10-3	TRBJ1-2	many	TGTGCCATCAGTGAAAATCCTAACTATGGCTACACCTTC	CAISENPNYGYTF
-	TRBV14	TRBJ1-1	-	TGTGCCAGCAGCCCATCCGGGCCTCTCACTGAAGCTTTCTTT	CASSPSGPLTEAFF
TRBD1	TRBV7-2	TRBJ2-7	once	TGTGCCAGCAGCCCCACAGCCGGACAGGGATACGAGCAGTACTTC	CASSPTAGQGYEQYF
TRBD2	TRBV6-2/TRBV6-3	TRBJ2-7	few	TGTGCCAGCAGTTACTCCACTAGCGGGACCCTATACGAGCAGTACTTC	CASSYSTSGTLYEQYF
-	TRBV4-3	TRBJ2-7	-	TGCGCCAGCAGCCAAGGCGGACGGGGCATCTACGAGCAGTACTTC	CASSQGGRGIYEQYF
-	TRBV24-1	TRBJ2-7	many	TGTGCCACCAGTGATTCGTCAGGACGGCTCGAGCAGTACTTC	CATSDSSGRLEQYF